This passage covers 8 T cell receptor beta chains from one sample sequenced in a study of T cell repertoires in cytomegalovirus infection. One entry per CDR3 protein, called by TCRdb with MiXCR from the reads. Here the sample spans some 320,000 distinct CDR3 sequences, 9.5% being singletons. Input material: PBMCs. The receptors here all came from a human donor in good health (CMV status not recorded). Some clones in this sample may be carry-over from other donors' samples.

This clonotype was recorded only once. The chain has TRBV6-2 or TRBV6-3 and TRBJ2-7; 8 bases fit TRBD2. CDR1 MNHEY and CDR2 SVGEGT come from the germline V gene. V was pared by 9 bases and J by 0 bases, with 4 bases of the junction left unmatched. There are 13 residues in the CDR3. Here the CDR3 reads CASAGGSSYEQYF. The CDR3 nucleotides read TGTGCCAGTGCGGGGGGTTCCTCCTACGAGCAGTACTTC.

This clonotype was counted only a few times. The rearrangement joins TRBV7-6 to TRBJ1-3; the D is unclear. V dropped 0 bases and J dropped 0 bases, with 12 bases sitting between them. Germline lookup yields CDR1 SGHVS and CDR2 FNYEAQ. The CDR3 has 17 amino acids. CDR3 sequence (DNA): TGTGCCAGCAGCTTAGCGCCTGTCACTAACTCTGGAAACACCATATATTTT. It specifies CASSLAPVTNSGNTIYF. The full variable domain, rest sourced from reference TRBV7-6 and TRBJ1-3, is GAGVSQSPRYKVTKRGQDVALRCDPISGHVSLYWYRQALGQGPEFLTYFNYEAQQDKSGLPNDRFSAERPEGSISTLTIQRTEQRDSAMYRCASSLAPVTNSGNTIYFGEGSWLTVV.

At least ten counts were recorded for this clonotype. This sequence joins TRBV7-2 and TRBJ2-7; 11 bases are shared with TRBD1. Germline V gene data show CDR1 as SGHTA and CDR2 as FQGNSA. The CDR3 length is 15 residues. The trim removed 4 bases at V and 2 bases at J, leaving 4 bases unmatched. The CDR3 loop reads CASSSGTGGPYEQYF. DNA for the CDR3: TGTGCCAGCAGCTCAGGGACAGGGGGGCCCTACGAGCAGTACTTC.

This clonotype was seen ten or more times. The CDR3 nucleotides are TGTGCCAGCAGCGGTAAGGGGGGAAACACTGAAGCTTTCTTT. This codes for CASSGKGGNTEAFF. V usage is TRBV7-2 and J usage is TRBJ1-1, with D perhaps matching TRBD1 (6 bases). Per the germline V gene, CDR1 is SGHTA and CDR2 is FQGNSA. The V gene lost 5 bases and the J gene lost 2 bases, with 12 bases spanning the gap. The CDR3 covers 14 residues.

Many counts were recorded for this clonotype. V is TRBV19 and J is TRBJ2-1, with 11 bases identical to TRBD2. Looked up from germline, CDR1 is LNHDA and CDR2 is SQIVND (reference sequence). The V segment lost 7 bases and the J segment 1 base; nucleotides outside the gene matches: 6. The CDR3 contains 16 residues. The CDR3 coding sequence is TGTGCCAGTACCCCACTAGCGGGAGTATCCTACAATGAGCAGTTCTTC. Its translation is CASTPLAGVSYNEQFF.

CDR3 bases: TGTGCCAGCAGTGCGGGTCCCGCCTACGAGCAGTACTTC. Protein sequence: CASSAGPAYEQYF. The chain joins TRBV7-2 to TRBJ2-7, with D perhaps matching TRBD2 (5 bases). The CDR3 runs 13 residues. From germline, CDR1 is SGHTA and CDR2 FQGNSA. V lost 6 bases and J lost 2, with 11 bases in between.

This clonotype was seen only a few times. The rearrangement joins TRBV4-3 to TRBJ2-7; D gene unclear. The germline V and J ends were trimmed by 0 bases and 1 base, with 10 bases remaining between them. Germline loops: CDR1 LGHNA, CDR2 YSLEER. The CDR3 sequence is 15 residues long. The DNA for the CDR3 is TGCGCCAGCAGCCAAGAGGTCTGGCTATCCTACGAGCAGTACTTC. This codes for CASSQEVWLSYEQYF.

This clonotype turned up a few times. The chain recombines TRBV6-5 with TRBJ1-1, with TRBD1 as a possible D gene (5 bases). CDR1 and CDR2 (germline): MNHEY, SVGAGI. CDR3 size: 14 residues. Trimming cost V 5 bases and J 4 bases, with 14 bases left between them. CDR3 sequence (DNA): TGTGCCAGCAGTACAAGTGTGGGGGGCACTGAAGCTTTCTTT. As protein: CASSTSVGGTEAFF.